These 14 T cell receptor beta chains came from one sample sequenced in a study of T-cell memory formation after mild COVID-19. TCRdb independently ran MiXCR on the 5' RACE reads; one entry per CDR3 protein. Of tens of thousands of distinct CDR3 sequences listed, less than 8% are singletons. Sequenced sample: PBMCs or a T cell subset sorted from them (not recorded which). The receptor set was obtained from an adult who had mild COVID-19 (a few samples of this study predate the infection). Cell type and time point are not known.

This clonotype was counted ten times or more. DNA for the CDR3: TGCGCCAGCAGCTTTACAGAAACCTATGGCTACACCTTC. Its protein product is CASSFTETYGYTF. This chain uses TRBV5-1 with TRBJ1-2; D uncertain. This CDR3 contains 13 residues. Trimming took off 2 bases at V and 4 bases at J, with 9 bases between the two ends. Per germline, CDR1 SGHRS and CDR2 YFSETQ.

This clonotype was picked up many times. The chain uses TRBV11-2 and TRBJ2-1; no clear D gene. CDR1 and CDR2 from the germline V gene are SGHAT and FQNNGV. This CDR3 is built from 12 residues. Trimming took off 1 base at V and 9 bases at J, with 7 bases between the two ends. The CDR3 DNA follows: TGTGCCAGCAGCTTAGTTATAGCTGAGCAGTTCTTC. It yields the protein CASSLVIAEQFF.

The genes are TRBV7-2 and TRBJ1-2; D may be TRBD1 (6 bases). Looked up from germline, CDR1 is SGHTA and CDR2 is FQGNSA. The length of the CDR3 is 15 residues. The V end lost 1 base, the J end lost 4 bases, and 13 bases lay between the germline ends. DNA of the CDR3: TGTGCCAGCAGCTTAGGGTGGGGGCCGGGCTATGGCTACACCTTC. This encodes CASSLGWGPGYGYTF. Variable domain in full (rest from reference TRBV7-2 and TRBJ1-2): GAGVSQSPSNKVTEKGKDVELRCDPISGHTALYWYRQSLGQGLEFLIYFQGNSAPDKSGLPSDRFSAERTGGSVSTLTIQRTQQEDSAVYLCASSLGWGPGYGYTFGSGTRLTVV.

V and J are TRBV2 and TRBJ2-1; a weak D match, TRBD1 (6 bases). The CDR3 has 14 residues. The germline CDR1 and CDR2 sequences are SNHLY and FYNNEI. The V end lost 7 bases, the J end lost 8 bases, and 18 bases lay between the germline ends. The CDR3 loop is CASTTQGQGHEQFF. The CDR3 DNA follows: TGTGCCAGCACCACTCAGGGGCAGGGCCATGAGCAGTTCTTC.

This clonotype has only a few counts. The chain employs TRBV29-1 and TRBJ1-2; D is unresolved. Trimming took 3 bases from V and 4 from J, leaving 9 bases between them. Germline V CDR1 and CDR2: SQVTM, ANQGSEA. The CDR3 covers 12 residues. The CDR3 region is CSVDEGGYGYTF. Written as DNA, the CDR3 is TGCAGCGTTGACGAGGGAGGCTATGGCTACACCTTC. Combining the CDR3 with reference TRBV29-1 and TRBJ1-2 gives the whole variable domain SAVISQKPSRDICQRGTSLTIQCQVDSQVTMMFWYRQQPGQSLTLIATANQGSEATYESGFVIDKFPISRPNLTFSTLTVSNMSPEDSSIYLCSVDEGGYGYTFGSGTRLTVV.

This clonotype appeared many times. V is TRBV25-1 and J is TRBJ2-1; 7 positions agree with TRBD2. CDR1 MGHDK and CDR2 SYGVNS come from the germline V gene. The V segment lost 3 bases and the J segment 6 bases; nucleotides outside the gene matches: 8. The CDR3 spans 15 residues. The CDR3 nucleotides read TGTGCCAGCAGTGATGCGGGAGCGAACATCAATGAGCAGTTCTTC. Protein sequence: CASSDAGANINEQFF.

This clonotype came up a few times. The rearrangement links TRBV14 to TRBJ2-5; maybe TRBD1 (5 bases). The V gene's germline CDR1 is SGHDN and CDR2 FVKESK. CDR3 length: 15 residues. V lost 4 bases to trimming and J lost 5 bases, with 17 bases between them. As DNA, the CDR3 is TGTGCCAGCAGCCCGAGTCTAGGGGCGGAGGAGACCCAGTACTTC. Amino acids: CASSPSLGAEETQYF.

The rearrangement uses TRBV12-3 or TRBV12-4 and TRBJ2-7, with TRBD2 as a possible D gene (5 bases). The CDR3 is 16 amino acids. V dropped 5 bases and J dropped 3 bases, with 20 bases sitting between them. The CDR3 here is CASSPHPYRENYEQYF. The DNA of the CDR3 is TGTGCCAGCAGTCCACACCCGTACCGGGAAAACTACGAGCAGTACTTC.

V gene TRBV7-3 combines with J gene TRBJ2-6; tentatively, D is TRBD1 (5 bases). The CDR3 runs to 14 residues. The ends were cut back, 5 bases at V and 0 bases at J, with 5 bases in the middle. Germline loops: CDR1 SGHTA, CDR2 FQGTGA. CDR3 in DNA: TGTGCCAGCAGCGACAGCTCTGGGGCCAACGTCCTGACTTTC. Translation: CASSDSSGANVLTF.

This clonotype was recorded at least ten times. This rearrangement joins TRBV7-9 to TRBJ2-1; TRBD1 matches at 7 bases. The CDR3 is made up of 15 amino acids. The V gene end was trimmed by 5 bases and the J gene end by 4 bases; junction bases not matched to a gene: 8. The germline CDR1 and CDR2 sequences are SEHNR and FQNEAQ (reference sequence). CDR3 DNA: TGTGCCAGCAGCCGAACAGGGGTCGTTTACAATGAGCAGTTCTTC. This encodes CASSRTGVVYNEQFF.

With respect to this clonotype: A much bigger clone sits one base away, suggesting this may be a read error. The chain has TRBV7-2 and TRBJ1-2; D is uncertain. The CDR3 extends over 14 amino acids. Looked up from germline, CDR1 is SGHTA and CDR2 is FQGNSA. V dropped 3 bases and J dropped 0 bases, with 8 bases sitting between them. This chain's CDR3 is CASSFCLTNYGYTF. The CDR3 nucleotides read TGTGCCAGCAGCTTCTGCTTGACTAACTATGGCTACACCTTC.

CDR3 sequence reads: CASSLGRQGEEAFF. CDR3 DNA sequence: TGTGCCAGCAGCTTAGGCCGACAGGGAGAAGAAGCTTTCTTT. V usage is TRBV13 and J usage is TRBJ1-1, with 7 bases that match TRBD1. In germline, CDR1 is PRHDT, CDR2 FYEKMQ (reference sequence). J gave up 8 bases and V 0 bases, and 6 bases lay outside the gene matches. The CDR3 totals 14 residues.

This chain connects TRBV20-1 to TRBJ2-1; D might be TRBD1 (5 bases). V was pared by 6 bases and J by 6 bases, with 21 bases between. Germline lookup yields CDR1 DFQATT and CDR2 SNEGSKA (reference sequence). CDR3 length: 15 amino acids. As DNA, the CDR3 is TGCAGTGCCCACATACGCTCCTCCCAGGGCAATGAGCAGTTCTTC. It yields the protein CSAHIRSSQGNEQFF.

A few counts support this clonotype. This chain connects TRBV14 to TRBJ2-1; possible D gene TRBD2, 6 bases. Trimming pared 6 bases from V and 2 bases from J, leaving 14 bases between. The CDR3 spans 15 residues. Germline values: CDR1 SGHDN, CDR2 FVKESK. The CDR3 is CASSTPSSAYNEQFF. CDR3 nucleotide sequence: TGTGCCAGCAGTACCCCTTCTAGCGCCTACAATGAGCAGTTCTTC.